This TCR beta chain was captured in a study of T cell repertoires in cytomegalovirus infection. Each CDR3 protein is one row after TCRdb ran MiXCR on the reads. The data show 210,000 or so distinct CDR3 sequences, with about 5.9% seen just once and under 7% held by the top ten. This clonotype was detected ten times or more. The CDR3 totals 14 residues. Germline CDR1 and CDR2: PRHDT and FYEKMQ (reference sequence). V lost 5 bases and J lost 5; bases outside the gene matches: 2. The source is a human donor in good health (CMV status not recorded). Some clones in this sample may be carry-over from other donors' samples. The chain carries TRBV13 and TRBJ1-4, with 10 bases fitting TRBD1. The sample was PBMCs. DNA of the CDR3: TGTGCCAGCAGCAGGGGACAGGGGAATGAAAAACTGTTTTTT. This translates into CASSRGQGNEKLFF.